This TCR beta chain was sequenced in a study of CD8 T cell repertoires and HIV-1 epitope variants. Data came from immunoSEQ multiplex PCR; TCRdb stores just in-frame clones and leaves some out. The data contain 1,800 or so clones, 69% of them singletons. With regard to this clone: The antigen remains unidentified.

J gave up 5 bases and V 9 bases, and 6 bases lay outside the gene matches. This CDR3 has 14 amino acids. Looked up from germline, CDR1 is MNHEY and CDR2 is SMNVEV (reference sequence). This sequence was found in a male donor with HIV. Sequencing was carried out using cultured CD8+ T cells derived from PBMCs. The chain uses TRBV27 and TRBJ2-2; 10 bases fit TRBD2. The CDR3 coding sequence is TGTGCCAGTGAGCCTAGCGGGAGAACCGGGGAGCTGTTTTTT. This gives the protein CASEPSGRTGELFF.